The following is a T cell receptor (beta chain) sequence with its context. Sequencing was performed with immunoSEQ multiplex PCR; in TCRdb, only in-frame clones are kept and a portion is missing. The sample has 15,000 to 20,000 clones, approximately 90% seen once. This sample stems from a study of PD-L1 blockade in urothelial cancer. It was locally advanced or metastatic urothelial carcinoma that patients had. The receptor comes from a man between 45 and 60 years old with urothelial cancer. The sample in question was PBMCs, obtained around atezolizumab (anti-PD-L1) treatment.

CDR3 bases: TGTGCCAGCAGCCCAGACAGGCTGCTTCAAGAGACCCAGTACTTC. Translated, it gives CASSPDRLLQETQYF. The chain recombines TRBV7-7 with TRBJ2-5, with D possibly being TRBD1 (6 bases). Germline CDR1 and CDR2: SSHAT and FNYEAQ (reference sequence). With 5 bases removed from V and 2 bases from J, the gap between germline ends came to 15 bases. This CDR3 has 15 amino acids.